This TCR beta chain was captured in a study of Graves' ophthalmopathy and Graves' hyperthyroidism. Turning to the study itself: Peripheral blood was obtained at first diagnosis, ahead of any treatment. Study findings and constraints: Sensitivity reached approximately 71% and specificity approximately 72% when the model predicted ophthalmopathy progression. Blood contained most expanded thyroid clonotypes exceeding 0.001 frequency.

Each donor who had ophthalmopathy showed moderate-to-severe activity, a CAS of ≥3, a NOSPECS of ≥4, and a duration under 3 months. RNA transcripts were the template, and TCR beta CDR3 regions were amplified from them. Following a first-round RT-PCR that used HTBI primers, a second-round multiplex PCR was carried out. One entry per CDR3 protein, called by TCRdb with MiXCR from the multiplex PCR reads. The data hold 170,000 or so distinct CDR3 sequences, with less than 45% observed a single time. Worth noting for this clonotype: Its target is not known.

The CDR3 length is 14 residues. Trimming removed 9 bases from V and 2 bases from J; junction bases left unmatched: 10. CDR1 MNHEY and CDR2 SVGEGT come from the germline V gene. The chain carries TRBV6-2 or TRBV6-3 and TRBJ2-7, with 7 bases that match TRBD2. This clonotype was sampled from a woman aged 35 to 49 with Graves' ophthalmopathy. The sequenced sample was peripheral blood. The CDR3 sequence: CASTRSGLPYEQYF. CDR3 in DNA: TGTGCCAGTACACGCTCGGGACTACCCTACGAGCAGTACTTC.